One and the same sample provided the 4 T cell receptor beta chains below, sequenced in a study of T cell responses to AZD1222 COVID-19 vaccine. Here immunoSEQ multiplex PCR was the method, and the copy in TCRdb shows in-frame clones only, minus some. The sample holds roughly 110,000 clones; about 90% are singletons and the top ten take around 4.7%. The starting material was peripheral blood, obtained 28 days after the second AZD1222 dose. The receptors originated from an adult who received the AZD1222 COVID-19 vaccine.

The V call is TRBV4-1, the J call TRBJ2-7; TRBD1 agrees at 7 bases. The CDR3 is 13 amino acids. Losses at the gene ends were 5 bases for V and 4 bases for J; bases not matched to a gene: 5. Germline V gene data show CDR1 as MGHRA and CDR2 as YSYEKL. CDR3 in amino acids: CASSRGPPYEQYF. Written as DNA, the CDR3 is TGCGCCAGCAGCAGGGGGCCTCCTTACGAGCAGTACTTC.

The rearrangement uses TRBV6-2 or TRBV6-3 and TRBJ2-5; D is perhaps TRBD1 (5 bases). This CDR3 comprises 14 residues. Germline CDR1 reads MNHEY; CDR2 reads SVGEGT. Trimming stripped 6 bases from V and 4 bases from J, with 15 bases between. CDR3 nucleotide sequence: TGTGCCAGCAGCAAGACAGCTATCGGAGAGACCCAGTACTTC. Encoded protein: CASSKTAIGETQYF.

CDR3 sequence reads: CAISESRDGGNTIYF. CDR3 in DNA: TGTGCCATCAGTGAGTCCCGGGACGGTGGAAACACCATATATTTT. V and J are TRBV10-3 and TRBJ1-3, with D perhaps TRBD1 (5 bases). The germline gives CDR1 ENHRY, CDR2 SYGVKD. This CDR3 contains 15 residues. With 0 bases removed from V and 3 bases from J, the gap between germline ends came to 9 bases.

DNA of the CDR3: TGTGCCAGCAGCCTTATATCTGGGGCGGGTCAAGCTTTCTTT. Translated: CASSLISGAGQAFF. This chain links TRBV7-3 with TRBJ1-1; D is possibly TRBD1 (5 bases). Germline lookup yields CDR1 SGHTA and CDR2 FQGTGA. The CDR3 loop spans 14 amino acids. V was clipped by 5 bases and J by 9 bases, with 19 bases between them.